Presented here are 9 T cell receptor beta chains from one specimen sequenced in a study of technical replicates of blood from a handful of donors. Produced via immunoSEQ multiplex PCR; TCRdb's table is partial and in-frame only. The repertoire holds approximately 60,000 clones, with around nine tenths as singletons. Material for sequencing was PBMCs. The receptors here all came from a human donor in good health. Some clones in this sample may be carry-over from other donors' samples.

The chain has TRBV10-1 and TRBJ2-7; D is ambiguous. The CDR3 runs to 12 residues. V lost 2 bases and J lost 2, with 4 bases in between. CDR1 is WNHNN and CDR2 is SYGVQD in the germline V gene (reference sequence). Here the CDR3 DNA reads TGCGCCAGCAGTGAGCTAGCCTACGAGCAGTACTTC. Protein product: CASSELAYEQYF.

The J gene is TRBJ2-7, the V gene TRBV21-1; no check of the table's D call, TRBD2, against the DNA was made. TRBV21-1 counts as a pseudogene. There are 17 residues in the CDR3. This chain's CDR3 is CASSTHGTREGLHEQYF. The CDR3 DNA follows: TGTGCCAGCAGCACCCACGGGACTAGAGAGGGGCTCCACGAGCAGTACTTC.

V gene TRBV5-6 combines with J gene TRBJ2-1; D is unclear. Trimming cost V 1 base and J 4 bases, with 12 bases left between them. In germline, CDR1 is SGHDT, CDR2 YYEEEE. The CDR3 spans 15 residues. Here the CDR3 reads CASSLRNHRYNEQFF. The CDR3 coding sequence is TGTGCCAGCAGCTTGCGGAACCACAGATACAATGAGCAGTTCTTC.

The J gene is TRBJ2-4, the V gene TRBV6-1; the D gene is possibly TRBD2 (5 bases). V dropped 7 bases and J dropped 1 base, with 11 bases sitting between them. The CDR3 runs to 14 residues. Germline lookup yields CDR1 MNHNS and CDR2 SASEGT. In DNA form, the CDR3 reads TGTGCCAGCAAAGAGGGTTGGGCCAAAAACATTCAGTACTTC. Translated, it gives CASKEGWAKNIQYF.

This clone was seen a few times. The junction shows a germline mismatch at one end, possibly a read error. The CDR3 sequence: CASSGTYNEQFF. CDR3 nucleotide sequence: TGTGCCAGTAGTGGTACCTACAATGAGCAGTTCTTC. The rearrangement uses TRBV2 and TRBJ2-1; D is ambiguous. CDR1 is SNHLY, CDR2 FYNNEI, per germline. This CDR3 contains 12 residues. The complete variable domain, with remaining parts taken from reference TRBV2 and TRBJ2-1, reads EPEVTQTPSHQVTQMGQEVILRCVPISNHLYFYWYRQILGQKVEFLVSFYNNEISEKSEIFDDQFSVERPDGSNFTLKIRSTKLEDSAMYFCASSGTYNEQFFGPGTRLTVL.

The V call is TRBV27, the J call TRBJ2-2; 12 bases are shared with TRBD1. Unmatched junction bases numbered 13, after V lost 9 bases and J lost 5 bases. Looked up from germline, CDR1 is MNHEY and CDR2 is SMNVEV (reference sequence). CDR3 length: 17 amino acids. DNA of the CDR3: TGTGCCAGTAAAAAACCGGGACAGGGGGCACGTACCGGGGAGCTGTTTTTT. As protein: CASKKPGQGARTGELFF.

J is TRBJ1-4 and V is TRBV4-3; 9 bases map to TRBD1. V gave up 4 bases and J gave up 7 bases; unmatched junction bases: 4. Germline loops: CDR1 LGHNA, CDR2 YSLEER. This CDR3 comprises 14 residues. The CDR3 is CASSLGTGFEKLFF. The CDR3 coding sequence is TGCGCCAGCAGCCTCGGGACAGGGTTTGAAAAACTGTTTTTT.

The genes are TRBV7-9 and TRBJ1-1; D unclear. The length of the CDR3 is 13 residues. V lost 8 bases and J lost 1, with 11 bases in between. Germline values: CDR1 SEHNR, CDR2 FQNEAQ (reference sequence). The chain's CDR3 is CASRPTGNTEAFF. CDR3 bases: TGTGCCAGCCGCCCGACGGGGAACACTGAAGCTTTCTTT.

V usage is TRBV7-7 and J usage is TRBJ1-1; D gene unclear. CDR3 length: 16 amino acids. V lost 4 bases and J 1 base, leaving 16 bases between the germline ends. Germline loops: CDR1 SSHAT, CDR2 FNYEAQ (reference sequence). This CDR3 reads CASSSQPWVTNTEAFF. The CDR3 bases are TGTGCCAGCAGCTCACAGCCCTGGGTGACGAACACTGAAGCTTTCTTT.